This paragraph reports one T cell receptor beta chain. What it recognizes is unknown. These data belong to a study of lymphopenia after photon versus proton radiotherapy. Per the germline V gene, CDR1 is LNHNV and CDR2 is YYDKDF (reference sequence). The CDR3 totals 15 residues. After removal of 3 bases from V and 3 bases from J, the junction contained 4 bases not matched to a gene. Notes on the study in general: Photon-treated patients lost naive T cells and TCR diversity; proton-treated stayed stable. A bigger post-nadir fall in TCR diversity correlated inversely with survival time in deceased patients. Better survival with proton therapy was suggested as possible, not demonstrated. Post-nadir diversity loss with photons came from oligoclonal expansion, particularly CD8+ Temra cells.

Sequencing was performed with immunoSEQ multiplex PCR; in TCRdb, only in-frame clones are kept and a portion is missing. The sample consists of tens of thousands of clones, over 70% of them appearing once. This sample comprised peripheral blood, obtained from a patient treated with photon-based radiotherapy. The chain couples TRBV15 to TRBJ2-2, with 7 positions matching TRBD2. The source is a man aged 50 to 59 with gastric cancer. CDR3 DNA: TGTGCCACCAGCAGTGGGGGAGGGGACACCGGGGAGCTGTTTTTT. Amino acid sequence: CATSSGGGDTGELFF.